The source of this T cell receptor beta chain is a study of blood T cell repertoires in COVID-19. Study-level background: Collection of acute and convalescent COVID-19 samples took place in the United States, Italy and Spain. PBMCs, B-cell-depleted T cells, or T cells were the source of the cDNA or gDNA that made up the material.

The CDR3 has 12 amino acids. The V end was cut by 6 bases, the J end by 1 base, with 7 bases between. CDR1 is SGHRS and CDR2 is YFSETQ in the germline V gene. Original handling: Counts of nucleated cells, estimated from reference gene primer amplification, were obtained. Only in-frame clones appear in the TCRdb table, and some are missing; sequencing was by immunoSEQ multiplex PCR. The V and J calls and clone size were taken over from that table, and D and trimming were inferred from the DNA. There are 250,000 to 350,000 clones in the sample; roughly 86% occur only once, and 1.5% to 2% lies in the top ten.

This sequence joins TRBV5-1 and TRBJ2-5; TRBD2 is a possible D gene (6 bases). The sequence came from a woman in her forties or fifties with acute or convalescent COVID-19. The sample comprised peripheral blood. This CDR3 is CASMGLQETQYF. CDR3 DNA: TGCGCCAGCATGGGACTCCAAGAGACCCAGTACTTC.